These T cell receptor beta chains were read from a single sample in a study of T cells in Graves' hyperthyroidism and ophthalmopathy. TCRdb reanalysed the multiplex PCR reads using MiXCR and keeps one entry per CDR3 protein. The table lists 500,000 to 800,000 distinct CDR3 sequences, just under 45% of them singletons. The material sequenced was peripheral blood or thyroid tissue (not recorded which). These receptor sequences come from an adult man with Graves' disease, either hyperthyroidism or ophthalmopathy (not recorded which). The CDR3 runs from the conserved cysteine through the conserved F or W. A clone size is listed for some rows: how often the clone was seen (once, few, many), or a class if it is expanded.

J gene,V gene,clone size,CDR3 protein
TRBJ2-5,TRBV2,few,CASYDSGGFAETQYF
TRBJ2-5,TRBV20-1,many,CSARPGQETQYF
TRBJ1-5,TRBV2,once,CASSASRESNQPQHF
TRBJ1-1,TRBV7-2,-,CASSSETEAFF
TRBJ2-2,TRBV7-6,few,CASSITGGASAGELFF
TRBJ1-5,TRBV6-6,few,CASSYSRAGNQPQHF
TRBJ1-6,TRBV10-3,many,CAISEGQGNSPLHF
TRBJ2-5,TRBV20-1,-,CSARAITQYF
TRBJ2-2,TRBV4-1,few,CASSQEWGTGELFF
TRBJ2-5,TRBV12-3/TRBV12-4,-,CASSYAGQGQETQYF
TRBJ2-7,TRBV7-6,few,CASSGASYEQYF
TRBJ1-6,TRBV27,few,CASSLTQGAPLHF
TRBJ2-5,TRBV24-1,-,CATSGRGLGSGETQYF
TRBJ1-6,TRBV5-1,-,CASSLAAVNQDSPLHF
TRBJ2-7,TRBV29-1,-,CSLLGTYEQYF
TRBJ2-7,TRBV7-2,few,CASSLAGESAYEQYF
TRBJ1-6,TRBV12-3/TRBV12-4,-,CASSLLGTGNSPLHF
TRBJ1-5,TRBV10-3,-,CAISAAGTGVNQPQHF
TRBJ1-1,TRBV29-1,-,CSVKDRGNTEAFF
TRBJ2-6,TRBV2,-,CASSPPTISSGANVLTF
TRBJ1-1,TRBV2,few,CASRGGTASNTEAFF
TRBJ1-5,TRBV2,-,CASDRGIGAQPQHF
TRBJ1-1,TRBV29-1,-,CSGAGRTEAFF
TRBJ1-2,TRBV6-5,-,CASSYSMIGVENYGYTF
TRBJ1-2,TRBV7-9,-,CASSQDATGHYGYTF
TRBJ1-1,TRBV20-1,-,CSARDSGGPLEAFF
TRBJ1-2,TRBV29-1,many,CSVETDDNYGYTF
TRBJ2-7,TRBV20-1,-,CSASNRAYEQYF
TRBJ1-1,TRBV5-1,many,CASSLQANTEAFF
TRBJ1-1,TRBV24-1,few,CATSDGRRNTEAFF
TRBJ2-7,TRBV12-3/TRBV12-4,-,CASSVTAGSYEQYF
TRBJ1-1,TRBV7-2,many,CASSLGVVTEAFF
TRBJ2-7,TRBV2,-,CASSYMEGSYEQYF
TRBJ1-2,TRBV7-2,few,CASSPRGADGARATGYTF
TRBJ1-6,TRBV27,-,CASKRQGLNSPLHF
TRBJ2-7,TRBV29-1,-,CSVGQTYEQYF
TRBJ2-2,TRBV20-1,few,CSAREGTSGDTGELFF
TRBJ1-2,TRBV7-9,-,CASSSSQGIAGYTF
TRBJ1-1,TRBV10-3,-,CASSYGTGGTLNTEAFF
TRBJ1-1,TRBV29-1,-,CSVDRQGQGAEAFF
TRBJ2-7,TRBV2,-,CASSEQGTTGFYEQYF
TRBJ1-4,TRBV2,-,CASSEGALEEKLFF
TRBJ1-2,TRBV19,many,CASRAHADYGYTF
TRBJ1-2,TRBV19,-,CASSDPRTGVSGSGYTF
TRBJ2-7,TRBV7-6,-,CASSVPQGAYEQYF
TRBJ1-6,TRBV27,-,CASSLFGYSPLHF
TRBJ1-2,TRBV20-1,-,CSARWQGASYGYTF
TRBJ2-7,TRBV5-1,-,CASSFQGADQYF
TRBJ2-2,TRBV10-1,many,CASSEHGTGAGELFF
TRBJ2-5,TRBV7-9,-,CASSFGQGRKETQYF
TRBJ2-7,TRBV5-4,-,CASRRTGDYEQYF
TRBJ1-2,TRBV19,-,CASSMVPPYGYTF
TRBJ1-6,TRBV7-2,many,CASSPAGQYNSPLHF